This TCR beta chain was found in a study of T cells in Graves' hyperthyroidism and ophthalmopathy. This clonotype was observed at least ten times. Amplification of TCR beta CDR3 regions was performed using RNA transcripts as template. HTBI primers were the set used in a first-round RT-PCR of the TCR CDR3. TCRdb processed the multiplex PCR reads anew with MiXCR; each CDR3 protein has one entry. The repertoire holds some 770,000 distinct CDR3 sequences, with 15% to 20% as singletons. V lost 4 bases to trimming and J lost 3 bases, with 12 bases between them. This CDR3 has 14 residues. The V gene's germline CDR1 is SGHTA and CDR2 FQGNSA.

The sequence came from a man between 18 and 29 years old with Graves' hyperthyroidism. The chain employs TRBV7-2 and TRBJ2-5, with D unresolved. Sequencing was carried out using blood. CDR3 coding DNA: TGTGCCAGCAGCTACGGTCCAGTAAAAGAGACCCAGTACTTC. Its translation is CASSYGPVKETQYF. The full variable domain, with the rest looked up from reference TRBV7-2 and TRBJ2-5, is GAGVSQSPSNKVTEKGKDVELRCDPISGHTALYWYRQSLGQGLEFLIYFQGNSAPDKSGLPSDRFSAERTGGSVSTLTIQRTQQEDSAVYLCASSYGPVKETQYFGPGTRLLVL.